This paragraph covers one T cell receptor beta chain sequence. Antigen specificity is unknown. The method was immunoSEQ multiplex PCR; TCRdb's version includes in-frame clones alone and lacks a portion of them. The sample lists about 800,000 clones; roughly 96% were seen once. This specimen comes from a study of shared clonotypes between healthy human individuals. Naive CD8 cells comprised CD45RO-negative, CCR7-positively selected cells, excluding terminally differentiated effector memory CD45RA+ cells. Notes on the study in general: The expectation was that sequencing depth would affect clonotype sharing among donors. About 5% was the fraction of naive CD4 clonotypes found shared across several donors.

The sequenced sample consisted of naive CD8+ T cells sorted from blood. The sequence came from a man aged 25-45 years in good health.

DNA for the CDR3: TGTGCCAGTAGTATCCAGGGACTAGCGTATGAGCAGTTCTTC. It yields the protein CASSIQGLAYEQFF. The chain has TRBV19 and TRBJ2-1; TRBD2 matches 10 bases. The trim removed 3 bases at V and 8 bases at J, leaving 4 bases unmatched. Germline loops: CDR1 LNHDA, CDR2 SQIVND (reference sequence). The CDR3 extends over 14 amino acids.